This T cell receptor (beta chain) was identified during a study of blood T cell repertoires in COVID-19. Overall study: The United States, Italy and Spain were the sources of the acute and convalescent COVID-19 samples.

Assignment of participants to cohorts was predicated upon participant-reported clinical history. Germline lookup yields CDR1 GTSNPN and CDR2 SVGIG (reference sequence). Between the trimmed V and J ends, which lost 4 bases and 7 bases, there was a span of 19 bases. The CDR3 is 14 residues long. Sequencing was performed with immunoSEQ multiplex PCR; in TCRdb, only in-frame clones are kept and a portion is missing. Seen here are about 180,000 clones, roughly nine tenths observed once, and the top ten hold 0.95% to 1.5%. Sequencing input: PBMCs or T cells enriched from blood (not recorded which). This sequence joins TRBV30 and TRBJ1-2; D might be TRBD1 (6 bases). This receptor was identified in a human donor with acute COVID-19. The donor label of this sample is uncertain. The CDR3 loop reads CAWTEIQGGTGYTF. The CDR3 DNA is TGTGCCTGGACCGAGATACAGGGAGGGACTGGCTACACCTTC. The entire variable domain, with the rest obtained from reference TRBV30 and TRBJ1-2, is as follows: SQTIHQWPATLVQPVGSPLSLECTVEGTSNPNLYWYRQAAGRGLQLLFYSVGIGQISSEVPQNLSASRPQDRQFILSSKKLLLSDSGFYLCAWTEIQGGTGYTFGSGTRLTVV.